This entry features one T cell receptor (beta chain) sequence. This sample stems from a study of blood T cell repertoires in COVID-19. TCRdb's copy holds only in-frame clones and misses some; the assay was immunoSEQ multiplex PCR. The sample consists of around 260,000 clones, 88% of them appearing once. This sequence was found in a human donor in a cohort sampled during active COVID-19. Sequencing was done on a sample of peripheral blood.

In DNA form, the CDR3 reads TGTGCCAGCAGCCCCCCCGCGACAGGCCCTACAGATACGCAGTATTTT. The encoded protein is CASSPPATGPTDTQYF. The chain is built from TRBV5-6 and TRBJ2-3, with a tentative D call TRBD1 (6 bases). Between the trimmed V and J ends, which lost 4 bases and 3 bases, there was a span of 18 bases. Per the germline V gene, CDR1 is SGHDT and CDR2 is YYEEEE. This CDR3 has 16 residues.